This TCR beta chain was identified in a study of blood T cell repertoires in COVID-19. Across the study: Sources were T cells, B-cell-depleted T cells, or PBMCs; the material itself was cDNA or gDNA.

The V gene's germline CDR1 is KGHSH and CDR2 LQKENI. Trimming cost V 3 bases and J 3 bases, with 14 bases left between them. The CDR3 runs to 15 residues. In this sample, this clone turned up once. The table came from immunoSEQ multiplex PCR; TCRdb's copy has only in-frame clones and leaves some out. The sample includes about 210,000 clones, about 89% of them seen just once. Those who participated ranged in age from roughly 18 to 90 years and resided in 20 to 30 US areas. The chain has TRBV18 and TRBJ1-1; D gene unclear. This TCR derives from a woman younger than 35 who had recovered from COVID-19. Sequenced material: PBMCs or T cells enriched from blood (not recorded which). The CDR3 sequence is CASSPGTRRDTEAFF. CDR3 sequence (DNA): TGTGCCAGCTCACCCGGTACGAGGCGGGACACTGAAGCTTTCTTT.